The 16 T cell receptor beta chains in this list originate from one sample, sequenced in a study of control samples from healthy donors and cancer patients. The assay was immunoSEQ multiplex PCR, and TCRdb's table has in-frame clones only and misses some. The sample consists of about 150,000 clones, about 94% of them appearing once. Sample: blood. The receptors here all came from a man between 45 and 60 years old in good health.

The rearrangement uses TRBV28 and TRBJ2-7; no reliable D call. Germline CDR1 MDHEN, CDR2 SYDVKM. The V and J ends lost 3 bases and 0 bases respectively, with 6 bases between them. The CDR3 length is 13 residues. CDR3 nucleotides: TGTGCCAGCAGTTTCGACACCTCCTACGAGCAGTACTTC. Its translation: CASSFDTSYEQYF.

The chain recombines TRBV6-5 with TRBJ2-7; D is perhaps TRBD1 or TRBD2 (6 bases each). CDR1 is MNHEY, CDR2 SVGAGI, per germline. The CDR3 has 12 residues. V was pared by 8 bases and J by 6 bases, with 14 bases between. The DNA for the CDR3 is TGTGCCAGCTGGGGGGACACCGTCGAGCAGTACTTC. Translated: CASWGDTVEQYF.

This clone was seen more than once but under ten times. The rearrangement uses TRBV7-6 and TRBJ2-7; 12 bases line up with TRBD1. V dropped 5 bases and J dropped 5; count of bases not matched to a gene: 10. This CDR3 is built from 16 residues. Germline CDR1 is SGHVS and CDR2 is FNYEAQ. CDR3 in DNA: TGTGCCAGCAGCCCCCCCCGAGGGACAGGGGGCCACGAGCAGTACTTC. Its translation: CASSPPRGTGGHEQYF.

J is TRBJ2-5 and V is TRBV25-1, with D perhaps TRBD2 (7 bases). The CDR3 is 16 amino acids. Germline CDR1 reads MGHDK; CDR2 reads SYGVNS. V lost 7 bases to trimming and J lost 4 bases, with 22 bases between them. The CDR3 here is CASNQGSSGGGETQYF. CDR3 DNA: TGTGCCAGCAATCAGGGGTCTAGCGGAGGGGGAGAGACCCAGTACTTC.

The CDR3 protein is CASSLWGTNSPLHF. The DNA for the CDR3 is TGTGCCAGCAGTTTATGGGGGACGAATTCACCCCTCCACTTT. The V and J genes are TRBV27 and TRBJ1-6, with a weak D call TRBD1 (5 bases). Trimming removed 1 base from V and 7 bases from J, with 8 bases in between. The CDR3 has 14 amino acids. Per germline, CDR1 MNHEY and CDR2 SMNVEV (reference sequence).

The V gene is TRBV10-2, the J gene TRBJ1-5; 7 bases align to TRBD1. The CDR3 contains 15 residues. Germline V gene data show CDR1 as WSHSY and CDR2 as SAAADI. V shed 8 bases and J 4 bases; nucleotides not matched to a gene: 11. As DNA, the CDR3 is TGCGCCAGCCGAGGTACAGGGGCTTTAAATCAGCCCCAGCATTTT. This codes for CASRGTGALNQPQHF.

The rearrangement joins TRBV6-5 to TRBJ2-7, with 9 bases identical to TRBD2. After removal of 6 bases from V and 4 bases from J, the junction contained 10 bases not matched to a gene. This CDR3 is 15 amino acids long. The germline V gene has CDR1 MNHEY and CDR2 SVGAGI. The CDR3 loop is CASRAGTSSGYEQYF. For the CDR3, the DNA is TGTGCCAGCAGGGCTGGGACTAGCAGCGGGTACGAGCAGTACTTC.

The chain employs TRBV24-1 and TRBJ1-4, with TRBD1 matching 7 bases. The CDR3 extends over 15 amino acids. V dropped 4 bases and J dropped 7; count of bases not matched to a gene: 8. CDR1 is KGHDR and CDR2 is SFDVKD in the germline V gene. Here the CDR3 DNA reads TGTGCCACCAGTGAGGGGGACAGCGGATCTGAAAAACTGTTTTTT. This encodes CATSEGDSGSEKLFF.

V and J are TRBV6-5 and TRBJ2-5; 9 bases align to TRBD1. Trimming took 6 bases from V and 4 from J; bases not matched to a gene: 9. CDR1 is MNHEY and CDR2 is SVGAGI in the germline V gene. The CDR3 sequence is 15 residues long. The CDR3 loop reads CASRATGGRLETQYF. CDR3 coding DNA: TGTGCCAGCAGAGCTACAGGGGGCCGACTAGAGACCCAGTACTTC.

V usage is TRBV9 and J usage is TRBJ2-2, with D hard to call. Germline V gives CDR1 SGDLS, CDR2 YYNGEE. This CDR3 is built from 16 residues. V was trimmed by 4 bases and J by 3 bases, leaving 16 bases between them. CDR3 loop: CASSKTELIYTGELFF. The CDR3 bases are TGTGCCAGCAGCAAGACCGAGCTTATTTACACCGGGGAGCTGTTTTTT.

The V call is TRBV6-1, the J call TRBJ1-5; possibly TRBD1 for D (5 bases). CDR1 and CDR2 (germline): MNHNS, SASEGT. V was cut by 3 bases and J by 7 bases, with 10 bases left in between. The CDR3 is 13 amino acids. DNA of the CDR3: TGTGCCAGCAGTGAGGGGGTATCCCAGCCCCAGCATTTT. This encodes CASSEGVSQPQHF.

The rearrangement joins TRBV6-5 to TRBJ1-4, with D perhaps matching TRBD1 (6 bases). V shed 8 bases and J shed 0 bases, with 13 bases lying between them. The CDR3 runs 15 residues. Per the germline V gene, CDR1 is MNHEY and CDR2 is SVGAGI. CDR3 in DNA: TGTGCCAGCCTCCGGGACACAACAACTAATGAAAAACTGTTTTTT. Translation gives CASLRDTTTNEKLFF.

The chain has TRBV12-3 or TRBV12-4 and TRBJ1-2; no clear D. V lost 1 base to trimming and J lost 5 bases, with 5 bases between them. The CDR3 runs 12 residues. This CDR3 is CASSLGAYGYTF. The CDR3 DNA reads TGTGCCAGCAGTTTAGGGGCATATGGCTACACCTTC.

The genes are TRBV15 and TRBJ2-5; 14 bases agree with TRBD2. CDR3 size: 18 residues. Germline V gene sequence: CDR1 LNHNV, CDR2 YYDKDF (reference sequence). Trimming took 2 bases from V and 4 from J; bases not matched to a gene: 9. The CDR3 DNA follows: TGTGCCACCAGCAGACCGGGGGGACTAGCGGGAGAGGGAGAGACCCAGTACTTC. Its protein product is CATSRPGGLAGEGETQYF. Full variable domain (rest looked up from reference TRBV15 and TRBJ2-5): DAMVIQNPRYQVTQFGKPVTLSCSQTLNHNVMYWYQQKSSQAPKLLFHYYDKDFNNEADTPDNFQSRRPNTSFCFLDIRSPGLGDTAMYLCATSRPGGLAGEGETQYFGPGTRLLVL.

This clone has a single count. V and J are TRBV5-1 and TRBJ2-5, with D perhaps matching TRBD2 (5 bases). Trimming shortened V by 0 bases and J by 1 base, and 10 bases separated the two germline ends. CDR1 and CDR2 from the germline V gene are SGHRS and YFSETQ. CDR3 length: 15 amino acids. The CDR3 DNA follows: TGCGCCAGCAGCTTGGAATCTAGCTCCCAAGAGACCCAGTACTTC. This encodes CASSLESSSQETQYF.

The chain carries TRBV7-2 and TRBJ2-7; 7 nucleotides align to TRBD2. The germline V gene encodes CDR1 SGHTA and CDR2 FQGNSA. V dropped 6 bases and J dropped 2; count of bases not matched to a gene: 4. This CDR3 has 13 amino acids. The CDR3 protein is CASRLAAPYEQYF. The CDR3 DNA is TGTGCCAGCAGGCTAGCGGCTCCCTACGAGCAGTACTTC.